This TCR beta chain was identified in a study of technical replicates of blood from a handful of donors. Libraries were prepared by immunoSEQ multiplex PCR; TCRdb keeps only in-frame clonotypes and omits some of them. The sample has 72,000 or so clones, approximately 94% seen once. This sequence originates from a human donor in good health. Material: T cells isolated from PBMCs.

CDR3 in amino acids: CASKGQGGGELFF. In nucleotides, the CDR3 is TGTGCCAGCAAGGGGCAGGGAGGCGGGGAGCTGTTTTTT. The rearrangement uses TRBV6-1 and TRBJ2-2, with D maybe TRBD2 (6 bases). The CDR3 is 13 amino acids. Germline V gene lookup returns CDR1 MNHNS and CDR2 SASEGT. Trimming removed 7 bases at V and 7 bases at J, with 13 bases between.